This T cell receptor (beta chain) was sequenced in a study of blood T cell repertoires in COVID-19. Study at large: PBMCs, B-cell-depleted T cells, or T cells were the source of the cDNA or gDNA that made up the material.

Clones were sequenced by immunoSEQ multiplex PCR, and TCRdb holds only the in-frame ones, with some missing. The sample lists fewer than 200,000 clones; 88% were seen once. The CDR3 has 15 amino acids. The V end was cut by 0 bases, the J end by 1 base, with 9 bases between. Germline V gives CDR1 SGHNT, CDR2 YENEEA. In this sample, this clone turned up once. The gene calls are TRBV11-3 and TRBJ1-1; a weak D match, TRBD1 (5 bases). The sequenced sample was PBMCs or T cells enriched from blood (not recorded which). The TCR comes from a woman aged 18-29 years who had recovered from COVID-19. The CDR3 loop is CASSLDGHPNTEAFF. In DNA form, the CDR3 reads TGTGCCAGCAGCTTAGACGGACACCCGAACACTGAAGCTTTCTTT.